This TCR beta chain was documented in a study of cytomegalovirus exposure and HLA in healthy donors. Study-level findings and limits: Cytomegalovirus-associated TCR beta chains were listed, numbering some 170. In vitro, three CMV-associated chains proved specific for CMV antigens.

Separate from the approximately 720-subject first cohort, the roughly 120-subject validation cohort was the one that the donors belonged to. Concerning this clone: Its matching antigen is unknown.

Clones were read by immunoSEQ multiplex PCR, and TCRdb kept only the in-frame ones, dropping some. Of hundreds of thousands of clones in the sample, 86% were seen once. The CDR3 is 16 amino acids. The germline V gene has CDR1 SGHDT and CDR2 YYEEEE. Deletions cut 3 bases from V and 3 bases from J, with 16 bases between. The chain is built from TRBV5-6 and TRBJ2-1, with D tentatively TRBD1 (6 bases). The sequence was obtained from a woman under 30 in good health and CMV-seronegative. The sequenced sample was PBMCs. The chain's CDR3 is CASSSGRTVYYNEQFF. The CDR3 nucleotides read TGTGCCAGCAGCTCGGGCAGGACAGTCTACTACAATGAGCAGTTCTTC.